This TCR beta chain appears in the sequencing data of a study of blood T cell repertoires in COVID-19. Looking at the study overall: Sites across the United States, Italy and Spain contributed samples from acute and convalescent COVID-19. The cDNA or gDNA used as material had been derived from T cells, B-cell-depleted T cells, or PBMCs.

The table came from immunoSEQ multiplex PCR; TCRdb's copy has only in-frame clones and leaves some out. The sample carries some 70,000 clones, roughly 84% recorded once. CDR1 and CDR2 (germline): SEHNR, FQNEAQ (reference sequence). Trimming left V 6 bases short and J 5 bases short, with 15 bases between. There are 14 residues in the CDR3. Sequences were obtained from peripheral blood. The TCR originated in a man aged 50-59 years with active COVID-19. The chain employs TRBV7-9 and TRBJ2-3, with D maybe TRBD2 (7 bases). The CDR3 spells CASSRGALVDTQYF. The CDR3 region has the DNA TGTGCCAGCAGTCGGGGGGCCCTGGTAGATACGCAGTATTTT.